Below are 5 T cell receptor beta chains sequenced from a single sample in a study of T cell responses to AZD1222 COVID-19 vaccine. Profiling relied on immunoSEQ multiplex PCR, and the TCRdb table lists in-frame clones only, not all of them. The repertoire consists of approximately 67,000 clones, with approximately 83% occurring once and the leading ten covering about 6.3%. The specimen was peripheral blood, collected 28 days after the second AZD1222 dose. These receptors were collected from an adult who received the AZD1222 COVID-19 vaccine.

The rearrangement links TRBV7-6 to TRBJ2-3; the D is unclear. V dropped 0 bases and J dropped 2 bases, with 15 bases sitting between them. There are 17 residues in the CDR3. Germline CDR1 SGHVS, CDR2 FNYEAQ. Written as DNA, the CDR3 is TGTGCCAGCAGCTTAGCGCGTTTGGGAACCTCCACAGATACGCAGTATTTT. Protein sequence: CASSLARLGTSTDTQYF.

This chain links TRBV19 with TRBJ2-5; 7 bases fit TRBD2. This CDR3 is built from 15 residues. The V gene end was trimmed by 1 base and the J gene end by 4 bases; junction bases not matched to a gene: 6. From germline, CDR1 is LNHDA and CDR2 SQIVND (reference sequence). The chain's CDR3 is CASSIGGGGGETQYF. CDR3 in DNA: TGTGCCAGTAGTATAGGGGGGGGAGGTGGAGAGACCCAGTACTTC.

On this clone itself: The identical CDR3 is also encoded by other nucleotide sequences in the sample. The rearrangement joins TRBV5-6 to TRBJ1-5; D not certain. V lost 0 bases and J lost 5, with 6 bases in between. The CDR3 length is 13 residues. Per germline, CDR1 SGHDT and CDR2 YYEEEE. The CDR3 DNA reads as TGTGCCAGCAGCTTGGATCCGGATCAGCCCCAGCATTTT. Translating gives CASSLDPDQPQHF.

This chain uses TRBV7-9 with TRBJ2-7; D might be TRBD1 (6 bases). V was pared by 4 bases and J by 0 bases, with 10 bases between. Germline loops: CDR1 SEHNR, CDR2 FQNEAQ (reference sequence). CDR3 size: 14 residues. The CDR3 bases are TGTGCCAGCAGCTCGACGGACAGCTCCTACGAGCAGTACTTC. It translates to CASSSTDSSYEQYF.

Concerning this clone itself: This same CDR3 is encoded by further DNA sequences in the sample. This rearrangement joins TRBV3-1 (or the pseudogene TRBV3-2) to TRBJ2-2; 7 nucleotides align to TRBD1. CDR1 and CDR2 (germline): LGHDT, YNNKEL (reference sequence). With V trimmed by 4 bases and J by 0 bases, 2 bases remained unmatched. The CDR3 covers 15 residues. In DNA, the CDR3 is TGTGCCAGCAGCCTCGGGACAGCGAACACCGGGGAGCTGTTTTTT. It codes for CASSLGTANTGELFF.